The sequence of this T cell receptor (beta chain) was determined in a study of blood T cells in healthy people across ages (dated by TCRdb to between 2014 and 2017). Broadly, across the study: In model experiments, template switching captured roughly one uniquely barcoded TCR beta cDNA molecule for every two T cells. The donors were split into four age groups: young (average 16 years), middle-aged (roughly 42), aged (over 55) and long-lived (approximately 80). The study measured age-related changes in TCR beta repertoire diversity using deep sequencing normalized with unique cDNA molecular identifiers. To avoid experimental bias, donors of different ages were spread randomly across the sequencing lanes. Two additional independent replicas of 1 million unique cDNA reads from the same blood draw were analyzed for two donors (one aged 18 to 30 and one aged 80 or older).

Libraries were built with 5' RACE. Instrument on record: Illumina HiSeq 2500. A second roughly 6 to 12 cycle PCR used a sample-barcoded 5' primer and a J-beta primer mix. Each TCR beta cDNA molecule received a unique molecular identifier from a template-switch 5' adaptor carrying 12 random nucleotides. Each sample yielded at least 2.5 million CDR3-containing paired-end reads. First-strand cDNA synthesis was performed from all RNA using the Mint cDNA synthesis kit, with priming by a TRBC-specific oligonucleotide. Following uracil-DNA glycosylase treatment, a first 18-cycle PCR with universal primers M1SS and BC2_uni_R was performed on all cDNA. As for how the authors treated the data: For normalization, 1 million high-quality reads, each with a distinct molecular identifier, were randomly selected from each sample. Reads with shared molecular identifiers were discarded instead of being binned into consensus sequences. MiTCR, with a Q25 quality threshold and the strictest error-elimination algorithm, was used for CDR3 identification, clonotype clustering and error correction. Lower-bound total TCR beta diversity was estimated with a nonparametric unseen species model using Euler transformation. The public reads were run again by TCRdb, first through fastp at Q25 and then through MiXCR, and only productive beta chains were kept. CDR3 protein sequences are deduplicated, and each keeps its most common genes and DNA. These V and J calls derive from TCRdb rather than the authors' analysis. The sample table lists hundreds of thousands of distinct CDR3 sequences, about 45% of them with a count of one. The ten biggest clones cover less than 20% of the sample.

Systemically healthy Caucasian individuals from Russia, 39 in total and aged about 6 to 100 years, were included as donors. Roughly 9 milliliters of peripheral blood were drawn from each donor into EDTA-treated Vacutainer tubes. Ficoll-Paque density-gradient centrifugation was used to isolate PBMCs, with at least 6 million per sample. Trizol reagent was used to extract total RNA from the PBMCs, yielding at least 5.5 micrograms per sample. For every donor, an aliquot of PBMCs went through flow cytometry to measure the percentages of naive CD45RAhigh/CD27high T cells. Per the germline V gene (reference sequence), DFQATT is the CDR1 and SNEGSKA is the CDR2. CDR3 length: 12 amino acids, cysteine to phenylalanine. The DNA shown is the 36-base CDR3, in frame from base 1. Trimming takes 3 bases from V and 6 bases from J, and the germline ends sit 11 bases apart. This clonotype appeared many times. The clone's antigen remains unknown. Base qualities were left out, and no much larger clone turns up one base away.

General study outcomes and caveats: Compared with the aged group, more naive CD4+ T cells, fewer expanded clones and increased TCR diversity were shown by the long-lived group, suggesting age selection. Because profiling used bulk unsorted PBMCs, naive and antigen-experienced compartments could not be compared conclusively. A strong correlation was found between observed TCR beta diversity and the percentage of naive T cells measured by flow cytometry. As age increased, observed TCR beta diversity per million T cells dropped in a roughly linear way, and a significant reduction was already evident by age about 36. Donor CMV infection status was unknown, potentially confounding age-related changes in expanded clonotypes. Estimates of total diversity based on one million sequenced T cells were regarded as lower bounds and as underestimates.

Recombination connected TRBV20-1 to TRBJ2-5; the D gene is possibly TRBD1, with 6 bases matching. This clonotype originated in a man older than 75 in good health. The sample consisted of blood. CDR3 sequence: CSASVGAKTQYF. DNA sequence: TGCAGTGCTAGTGTGGGGGCGAAGACCCAGTACTTC.